A selection of T cell receptor beta chains follows, all from one sample in a study of blood T cell repertoires in COVID-19. Clones were sequenced by immunoSEQ multiplex PCR, and TCRdb holds only the in-frame ones, with some missing. This table holds 290,000 or so clones, approximately 86% found once. Sequenced sample: PBMCs or T cells enriched from blood (not recorded which). These receptors were obtained from a woman younger than 35 who had recovered from COVID-19. Each CDR3 is given with its conserved first and last residue. D genes are given only for firm matches. A clone size is listed for some rows: how often the clone was seen (once, few, many), or a class if it is expanded.

TGCGCCAGCAGCCGAGGAACAGGGGCCCAAGAGACCCAGTACTTC CASSRGTGAQETQYF - TRBJ2-5 TRBV4-3 TRBD1
TGTGCCAGCAGCCCGTGGGGGGTTGGAGGGGCAACCGGGGCCAACGTCCTGACTTTC CASSPWGVGGATGANVLTF - TRBJ2-6 TRBV3-1/TRBV3-2 -
TGTGCCAGTAGTATCTTGCTAGTCGTGCCACCCCTGTTCTTC CASSILLVVPPLFF - TRBJ2-1 TRBV19 -
TGCGCCAGCACTCGCGAAGGGGCTGGCACAGATACGCAGTATTTT CASTREGAGTDTQYF - TRBJ2-3 TRBV4-1 -
TGTGCCTGGAGAGGGGACTCCCCGTCGAGCTCCTATAATTCACCCCTCCACTTT CAWRGDSPSSSYNSPLHF - TRBJ1-6 TRBV30 -
TGTGCCAGCAGCCGGGAGGGGATTAATGAAAAACTGTTTTTT CASSREGINEKLFF - TRBJ1-4 TRBV5-5 -
TGTGCCACCCTGGACCGGGGTAGCGGGAACACTGAAGCTTTCTTT CATLDRGSGNTEAFF - TRBJ1-1 TRBV10-3 -
TGTGCCAGCAGCCCTAGGACAGACGGATACGAGCAGTACTTC CASSPRTDGYEQYF - TRBJ2-7 TRBV7-9 -
TGTGCCAGCAGCATCGGGTCGAGCTCTGGAAACACCATATATTTT CASSIGSSSGNTIYF few TRBJ1-3 TRBV5-8 -
TGTGCCAGCAGTGGGTTCCGCCGGGGACTGACAGCTGAAGCTTTCTTT CASSGFRRGLTAEAFF - TRBJ1-1 TRBV6-1 -
TGCGCCAGCAGCCAAGTTCCGAGCCGGGCCAAAAGCCCCGGGGACACTGAAGCTTTCTTT CASSQVPSRAKSPGDTEAFF - TRBJ1-1 TRBV4-1 -
TGTGCCAGTAGTATCACTATCTCCTACGAGCAGTACTTC CASSITISYEQYF once TRBJ2-7 TRBV19 -
TGTGCCAGCAGTTTAGGGAGACCCAACTATGGCTACACCTTC CASSLGRPNYGYTF - TRBJ1-2 TRBV28 -
TGTGCCAGCAGCCATGGCCGTCGGAGCTACAATGAGCAGTTCTTC CASSHGRRSYNEQFF - TRBJ2-1 TRBV7-9 -
TGTGCCAGCAGCTCCAGGGAAGAGACTGAAGCTTTCTTT CASSSREETEAFF - TRBJ1-1 TRBV7-9 -
TGTGCCAGCAGCCAAGAAGTGGCGGATGGAAACAATGAGCAGTTCTTC CASSQEVADGNNEQFF - TRBJ2-1 TRBV4-2 -
TGTGCCAGCAGTCCACAGGGGGCCGGCGAGCAGTACTTC CASSPQGAGEQYF - TRBJ2-7 TRBV27 TRBD1
TGTGCCATCAGCCGAGCGGGACAGGGGGAGACCCAGTACTTC CAISRAGQGETQYF - TRBJ2-5 TRBV10-3 TRBD1
TGTGCCAGCAGCACGAACGGTGAGGGGGCGAGGTCACCCCTCCACTTT CASSTNGEGARSPLHF - TRBJ1-6 TRBV9 TRBD1
TGTGCCACCAGTGTTGGCAGGGTCGCTAGTACCTACAATGAGCAGTTCTTC CATSVGRVASTYNEQFF - TRBJ2-1 TRBV24-1 -
TGCGCCAGCAGCTATCCGGGACAGGGCACCGATCAGCCCCAGCATTTT CASSYPGQGTDQPQHF - TRBJ1-5 TRBV5-1 TRBD1
TGCGCCAGCAGTCTCGATGGAGGCGCAGATACGCAGTATTTT CASSLDGGADTQYF few TRBJ2-3 TRBV5-1 -
TGTGCCACCACGAGGACAAGCTCCTACGAGCAGTACTTC CATTRTSSYEQYF - TRBJ2-7 TRBV2 -
TGTGCCAGCAGGAGTTGGGGGGTAGGCTACGAGCAGTACTTC CASRSWGVGYEQYF - TRBJ2-7 TRBV2 -
TGTGCCAGCTCACCGGAAGACAGGATCTATGGCTACACCTTC CASSPEDRIYGYTF few TRBJ1-2 TRBV18 -
TGTGCCACCGGGGCTAGCGGGAATAATGAGCAGTTCTTC CATGASGNNEQFF - TRBJ2-1 TRBV7-2 TRBD2
TGTGCCAGCAAGGGGATCGCCCGGGGGAGTGGCTACACCTTC CASKGIARGSGYTF - TRBJ1-2 TRBV3-1/TRBV3-2 -
TGCGCCAGCAGGGGACTAGCGGGGCAGAATTTCAATGAGCAGTTCTTC CASRGLAGQNFNEQFF - TRBJ2-1 TRBV10-2 TRBD2
TGTGCCAGCAGCCCTCCCCCAGGGGCCTCTGGAAACACCATATATTTT CASSPPPGASGNTIYF - TRBJ1-3 TRBV7-9 -
TGTGCCAGCAGTGATATAGCGGGAGGGTCCTACAATGAGCAGTTCTTC CASSDIAGGSYNEQFF - TRBJ2-1 TRBV2 TRBD2
TGTGCCTGGAGTCTTACCGGGACAGGCACCCTCTCTGGGGCCAACGTCCTGACTTTC CAWSLTGTGTLSGANVLTF - TRBJ2-6 TRBV30 TRBD1
TGTGCCAGCAGCGTAGCAGGGGTTTCCTACAATGAGCAGTTCTTC CASSVAGVSYNEQFF - TRBJ2-1 TRBV9 -